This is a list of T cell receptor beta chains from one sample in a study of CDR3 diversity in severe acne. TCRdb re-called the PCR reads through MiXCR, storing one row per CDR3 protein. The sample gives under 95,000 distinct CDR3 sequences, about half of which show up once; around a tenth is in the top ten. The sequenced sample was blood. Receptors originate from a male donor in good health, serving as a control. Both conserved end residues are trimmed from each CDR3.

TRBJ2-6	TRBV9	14	ASSVDGGSGANVLT
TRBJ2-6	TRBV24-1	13	ATSAGHERANVLT
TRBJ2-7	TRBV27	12	ASSSTLQGYEQY
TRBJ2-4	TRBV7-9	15	ASSWPIGTGGRNIQY
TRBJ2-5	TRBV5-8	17	ASSSTGPLAGGPWETQY
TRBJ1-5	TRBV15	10	ATFDSDQPQH
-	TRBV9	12	ASSVGSGNQPQY
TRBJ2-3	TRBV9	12	ASSDSGGTDTQY
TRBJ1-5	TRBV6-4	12	ASSEGHSNQPQH
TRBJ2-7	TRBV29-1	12	SVEKQGANYEQY
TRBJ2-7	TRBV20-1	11	SARGGADYEQY
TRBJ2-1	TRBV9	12	ASSVDGLADEQF
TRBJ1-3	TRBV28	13	ASSFGTGTGNTIY
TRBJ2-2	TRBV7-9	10	ASSYNTGELF
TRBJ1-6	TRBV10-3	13	AIRDGTGGYSPLH
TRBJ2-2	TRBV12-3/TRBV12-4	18	ASIPSRRGGLVGNTGELF
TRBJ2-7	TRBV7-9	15	ASSLVPTSASAGEQY
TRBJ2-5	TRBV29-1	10	SVASSQETQY
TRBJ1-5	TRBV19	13	ASTTGESSNQPQH
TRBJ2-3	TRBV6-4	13	ASRPTAGWADTQY
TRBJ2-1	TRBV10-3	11	AIRDEGFGEQF
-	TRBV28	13	ATTDVAGNTYAQY
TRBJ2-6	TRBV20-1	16	SARALNPLISGANVLT
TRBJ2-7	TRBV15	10	ATSGQGGEQY
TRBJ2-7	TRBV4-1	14	ASSRRDWLAGYEQY
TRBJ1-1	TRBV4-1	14	ASSQGQGVSGTEAF
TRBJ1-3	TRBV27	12	ASSFGLSGNTIY
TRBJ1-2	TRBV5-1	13	ASSASGQGYYGYT
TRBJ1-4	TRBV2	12	ASSERQTNEKLF
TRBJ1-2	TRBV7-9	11	ASSSQTVGGYT
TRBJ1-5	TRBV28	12	ASSLTGGGQGTH
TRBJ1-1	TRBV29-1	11	SGRLALNTEAF
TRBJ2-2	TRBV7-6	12	ASSLAWGTGELF
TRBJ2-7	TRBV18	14	ASSRASGDSSYEQY
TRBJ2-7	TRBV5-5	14	ASSTQRLAGLYEQY
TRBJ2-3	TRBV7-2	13	ASSAGLAFPDTQY
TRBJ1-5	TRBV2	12	ASRDRGSNQPQH
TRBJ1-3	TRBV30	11	AWSSDLSNTIY
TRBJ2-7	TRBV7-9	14	ASSPSSGQGTYEQY
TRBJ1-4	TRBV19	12	ASREWTDRRKLF
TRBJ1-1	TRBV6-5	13	ASSPGGAPYTEAF
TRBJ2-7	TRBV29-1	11	SARGQGRYEQY
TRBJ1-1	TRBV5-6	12	ASSPPGKKKKAF
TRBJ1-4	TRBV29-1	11	SVAGGVGEKLF
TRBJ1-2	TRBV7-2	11	ASSSLLEGGYT
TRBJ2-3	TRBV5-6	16	ASSLTRTSGGDTDTQY